The clone carrying this T cell receptor (beta chain) has at least ten counts. TCRdb fed the reads into MiXCR, producing one record per CDR3 protein. This sample has roughly 500,000 distinct CDR3 sequences, with approximately 16% found just once. The V end lost 8 bases, the J end lost 5 bases, and 13 bases lay between the germline ends. Germline values: CDR1 SEHNR, CDR2 FQNEAQ (reference sequence). The CDR3 sequence is 12 residues long. This record belongs to a study of T cell repertoires in cytomegalovirus infection. About the research overall: From public TCR beta signatures came an indication of both CMV infection and matching HLA type.

This sequence originates from a human donor in good health (CMV status not recorded). Some clones in this sample may be carry-over from other donors' samples. The sequenced sample was CD8+ T cells from PBMCs. The chain is built from TRBV7-9 and TRBJ2-7; D not resolved. This CDR3 is CASGPPGDEQYF. In DNA, the CDR3 is TGTGCCAGCGGCCCACCCGGCGACGAGCAGTACTTC.